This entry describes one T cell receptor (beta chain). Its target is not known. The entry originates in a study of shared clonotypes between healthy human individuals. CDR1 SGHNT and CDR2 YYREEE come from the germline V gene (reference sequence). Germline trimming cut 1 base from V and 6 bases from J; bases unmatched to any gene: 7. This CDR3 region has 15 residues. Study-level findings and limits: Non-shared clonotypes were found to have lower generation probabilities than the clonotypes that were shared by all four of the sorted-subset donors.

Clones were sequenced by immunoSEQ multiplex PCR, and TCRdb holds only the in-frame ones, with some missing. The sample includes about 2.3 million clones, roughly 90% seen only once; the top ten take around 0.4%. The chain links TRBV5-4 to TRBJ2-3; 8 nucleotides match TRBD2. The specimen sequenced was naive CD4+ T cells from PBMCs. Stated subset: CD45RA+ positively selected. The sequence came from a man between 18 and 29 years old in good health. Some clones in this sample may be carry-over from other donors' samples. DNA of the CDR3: TGTGCCAGCAGCTTGACTAGCGGACGGTGGGATACGCAGTATTTT. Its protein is CASSLTSGRWDTQYF.